These T cell receptor beta chains were read from a single sample in a study of OX40 agonist ivuxolimab in advanced cancers. Only in-frame clones appear in the TCRdb table, and some are missing; sequencing was by immunoSEQ multiplex PCR. Seen here are roughly 34,000 clones, 84% observed once, and the top ten hold around 1.9%. Material: CD4+ or CD8+ T cells sorted from blood, obtained in a trial of the OX40 agonist ivuxolimab. Receptors originate from an adult with an advanced solid tumor such as melanoma, head and neck, liver or kidney cancer. Both conserved end residues are part of each CDR3. Each record gives: J gene, clone size, D gene, V gene, CDR3 DNA, CDR3 protein. D genes are given only for firm matches. Clone size is not always given. Where it is, it says once, few, many or a class for expanded clones.

TRBJ2-5 few . TRBV28 TGTGCCAGCAGTTTATTTGGGGAAACCCACCGACAAGAGACCCAGTACTTC CASSLFGETHRQETQYF
TRBJ2-3 . . TRBV4-1 TGCGCCAGCAGCCAGATTTCCCTAACACCTAGCACAGATACGCAGTATTTT CASSQISLTPSTDTQYF
TRBJ2-4 . . TRBV7-8 TGTGCCAGCAGCCCCCTAGCGTCAGGATCGCCGTACTTC CASSPLASGSPYF
TRBJ2-1 . TRBD2 TRBV19 TGTGCCAGTAGTTCTGGCGGGGGGGTTGGTGAGCAGTTCTTC CASSSGGGVGEQFF
TRBJ2-7 . . TRBV5-4 TGTGCCAGCAGCCCGTTGGGGCAGGGAATTTCCGAGCAGTACTTC CASSPLGQGISEQYF
TRBJ2-7 . . TRBV7-8 TGTGCCAGCAGCCCCGGACCTGACTACGAGCAGTACTTC CASSPGPDYEQYF
TRBJ1-2 . TRBD1 TRBV28 TGTGCCAGGTCGGACAGGGCAGATTATGGCTACACCTTC CARSDRADYGYTF
TRBJ1-1 . . TRBV10-3 TGTGCCATCAGTGAGTCGAATCTCCGGACTGAAGCTTTCTTT CAISESNLRTEAFF
TRBJ1-2 once . TRBV6-5 TGTGCCAGCAGACCTCCCGGGTCCTATGGCTACACCTTC CASRPPGSYGYTF
TRBJ1-1 few TRBD1 TRBV19 TGTGCCAGTAGTGTCGGGACAGGGGGAAGTAATACTGAAGCTTTCTTT CASSVGTGGSNTEAFF
TRBJ1-1 . . TRBV5-1 TGCGCCAGCAGCTTGGAAGTGGGGGCACGGACTGAAGCTTTCTTT CASSLEVGARTEAFF
TRBJ1-2 . . TRBV5-1 TGCGCCAGCAGCTTGGACCAGAATGGCTACACCTTC CASSLDQNGYTF
TRBJ1-5 . . TRBV6-5 TGTGCCAGCAGTTACGGACCCTATAGCAATCAGCCCCAGCATTTT CASSYGPYSNQPQHF
TRBJ2-7 . TRBD1 TRBV7-2 TGTGCCAGCAGCCCAATGGGGACAGGGATACTCTACGAGCAGTACTTC CASSPMGTGILYEQYF
TRBJ2-2 . . TRBV2 TGTGCCAGCAGCTGGAGGACCACCGGGGAGCTGTTTTTT CASSWRTTGELFF
TRBJ2-2 . . TRBV5-1 TGCGCCAGCAGCCTCACCCACTCACTAGCCTCCGGGGAGCTGTTTTTT CASSLTHSLASGELFF
TRBJ2-1 . TRBD2 TRBV5-4 TGTGCCAGCAGCCTGGTGGGAGGGGCCTACAATGAGCAGTTCTTC CASSLVGGAYNEQFF
TRBJ1-2 . . TRBV9 TGTGCCAGCAGCGTAGTTTCGGGGCTGTCTAGCTATGGCTACACCTTC CASSVVSGLSSYGYTF
TRBJ2-5 . TRBD1 TRBV23-1 TGCGCCAGCAGTCAATCAACAGGGGTGGAGACCCAGTACTTC CASSQSTGVETQYF
TRBJ2-7 . . TRBV27 TGTGCCAGCAGTTTACACAGGGAACTAAAAGAGCAGTACTTC CASSLHRELKEQYF
TRBJ2-7 . TRBD1 TRBV7-6 TGTGCCAGCAGCTTGGGGGGGGATGGGACAGGGGTCGACGAGCAGTACTTC CASSLGGDGTGVDEQYF
TRBJ2-3 . TRBD2 TRBV5-1 TGCGCCAGCACCTCACGGCTCACGGGGGGGCCAGATACGCAGTATTTT CASTSRLTGGPDTQYF
TRBJ2-1 . TRBD2 TRBV18 TGTGCCAGCTCACCACCGAAGGGGAGGGCCAATGAGCAGTTCTTC CASSPPKGRANEQFF
TRBJ2-7 . . TRBV6-5 TGTGCCAGCAGTTCCCTCCTGGAAGGTTACGAGCAGTACTTC CASSSLLEGYEQYF
TRBJ2-7 . TRBD2 TRBV5-5 TGTGCCAGCAGCTTGGTTGCTAGCGGGGGTCGGAGCTCCTACGAGCAGTACTTC CASSLVASGGRSSYEQYF
TRBJ2-2 . TRBD2 TRBV11-2 TGTGCCAGCAGACCCCAACTAGCGGGGGGGCAAGGGGAGCTGTTTTTT CASRPQLAGGQGELFF
TRBJ2-1 . . TRBV5-1 TGCGCCAGCAGCCCAGGGTCTAGCTCCTACAATGAGCAGTTCTTC CASSPGSSSYNEQFF
TRBJ2-5 few TRBD1 TRBV7-2 TGTGCCAGCAGCACTCGACAGGGGACTCAAGAGACCCAGTACTTC CASSTRQGTQETQYF
TRBJ1-2 . . TRBV15 TGTGCCACCAGCAGAGATAACGGGGCTAACTATGGCTACACCTTC CATSRDNGANYGYTF
TRBJ1-2 . . TRBV6-1 TGTGCCAGCAGTGAAGCGACGGACACCTATGGCTACACCTTC CASSEATDTYGYTF
TRBJ1-2 . . TRBV23-1 TGCGCCAGCAGTCCAGTCTTCGAGGAGAACTATGGCTACACCTTC CASSPVFEENYGYTF
TRBJ2-7 once TRBD2 TRBV4-1 TGCGCCAGCAGCCAAGTCGGGTCTGGCGGGGGAGGGGAGCAGTACTTC CASSQVGSGGGGEQYF